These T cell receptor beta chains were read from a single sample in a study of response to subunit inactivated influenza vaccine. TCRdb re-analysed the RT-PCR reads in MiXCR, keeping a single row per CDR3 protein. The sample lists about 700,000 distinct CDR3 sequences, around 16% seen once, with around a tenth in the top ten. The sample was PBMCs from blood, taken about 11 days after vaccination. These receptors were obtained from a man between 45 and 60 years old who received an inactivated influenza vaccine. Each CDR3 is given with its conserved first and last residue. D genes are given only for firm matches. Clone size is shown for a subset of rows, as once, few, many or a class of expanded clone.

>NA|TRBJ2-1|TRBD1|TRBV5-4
TGTGCCAGCAGCACAATCGGGACAGGCCTCTACAATGAGCAGTTCTTC
CASSTIGTGLYNEQFF
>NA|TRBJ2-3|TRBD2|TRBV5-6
TGTGCCAGCACCCGGGAGGCCACAGATACGCAGTATTTT
CASTREATDTQYF
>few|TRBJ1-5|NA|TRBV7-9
TGTGCCAGCAGCTTAATGTGGGATCAGCCCCAGCATTTT
CASSLMWDQPQHF
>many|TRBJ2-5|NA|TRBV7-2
TGTGCCAGCAGTTTTGGCGGGGGCCAGGAGACCCAGTACTTC
CASSFGGGQETQYF
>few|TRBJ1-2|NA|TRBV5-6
TGTGCCAGCAGCTTGGCGGTGGGTCGCTATGGCTACACCTTC
CASSLAVGRYGYTF
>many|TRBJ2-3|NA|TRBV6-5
TGTGCCAGCAGTTACTCGAGCACAGATACGCAGTATTTT
CASSYSSTDTQYF
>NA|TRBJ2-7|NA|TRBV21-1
TGTGCCAGCAGCGTCCGGACCGATCCTCGGGGCGAGCAGTACTTC
CASSVRTDPRGEQYF
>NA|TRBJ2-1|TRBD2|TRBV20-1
TGCAGTGCTAGAGTCAGCGGGGGCCCCAATGAGCAGTTCTTC
CSARVSGGPNEQFF
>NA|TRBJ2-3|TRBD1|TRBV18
TGTGCCAGCTCGTCTGACTCCGGGACAGGGGGCGCGGATACGCAGTATTTT
CASSSDSGTGGADTQYF
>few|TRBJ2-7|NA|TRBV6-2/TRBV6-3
TGTGCCAGCAGTTACAATCCGGGGGCTCGCAACGAGCAGTACTTC
CASSYNPGARNEQYF
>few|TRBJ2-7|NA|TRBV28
TGTGCCAGCAGTCTTCCCTGGCCCGGACAGCTCTACGAGCAGTACTTC
CASSLPWPGQLYEQYF
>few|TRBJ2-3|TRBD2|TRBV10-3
TGTGCCATCAGCCGGAATAGCGGGAGCACAGATACGCAGTATTTT
CAISRNSGSTDTQYF
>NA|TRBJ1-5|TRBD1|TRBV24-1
TGTGCCACCAGTGAGGCGGGACAGGGGTCCCATCAGCCCCAGCATTTT
CATSEAGQGSHQPQHF
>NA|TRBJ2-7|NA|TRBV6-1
TGTGCCAGCAGACTCCAGGGACACGGGCTTCAAGAGCAGTACTTC
CASRLQGHGLQEQYF
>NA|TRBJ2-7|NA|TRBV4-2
TGTGCCAGCAGCCAAGATCTAGGAGGCAGGGGTAGAGAGCAGTACTTC
CASSQDLGGRGREQYF
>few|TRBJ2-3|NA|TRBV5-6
TGTGCCAGCAGCCCCTCTAGCGTAGCAGATACGCAGTATTTT
CASSPSSVADTQYF
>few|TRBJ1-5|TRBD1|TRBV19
TGTGCCAGTAGTATAGACTACAGGGGGCTGGAATCAAATCAGCCCCAGCATTTT
CASSIDYRGLESNQPQHF
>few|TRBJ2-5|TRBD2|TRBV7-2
TGTGCCAGCAGCTCCGGACTAGTTCAAGAGACCCAGTACTTC
CASSSGLVQETQYF
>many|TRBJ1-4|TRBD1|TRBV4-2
TGTGCCAGCAGTGGGGCCGGGACAGGGAATGAAAAACTGTTTTTT
CASSGAGTGNEKLFF
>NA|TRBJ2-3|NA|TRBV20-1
TGCAGTGCCAAACTCCCAGGGGCGACAGATACGCAGTATTTT
CSAKLPGATDTQYF
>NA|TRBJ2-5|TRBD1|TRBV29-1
TGCAGCGTTGTTCCTGCCACCGACAGGGTTTGGGAGACCCAGTACTTC
CSVVPATDRVWETQYF
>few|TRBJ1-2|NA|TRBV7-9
TGTGCCAGCAGCTTAGTCCGTATCCCTTCCTATGGCTACACCTTC
CASSLVRIPSYGYTF
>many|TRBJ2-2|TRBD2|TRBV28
TGTGCCAGCAACCTACTAGCGGGAGACACCGGGGAGCTGTTTTTT
CASNLLAGDTGELFF
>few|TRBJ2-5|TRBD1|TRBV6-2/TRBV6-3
TGTGCCAGCAGTGGAGGACAGGTTTCCCAAGAGACCCAGTACTTC
CASSGGQVSQETQYF
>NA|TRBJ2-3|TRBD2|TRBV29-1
TGCAGCGTAGAAGGCCCAGCGGGAGGGCCGTTGCGCACAGATACGCAGTATTTT
CSVEGPAGGPLRTDTQYF
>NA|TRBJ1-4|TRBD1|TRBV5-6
TGTGCCAGCAGCTTGTTCGGACAGGGGGATGAAAAACTGTTTTTT
CASSLFGQGDEKLFF
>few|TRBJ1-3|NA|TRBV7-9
TGTGCCAGCAGCACGGACAGCCGGGGCACCATATATTTT
CASSTDSRGTIYF
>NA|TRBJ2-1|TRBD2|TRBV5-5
TGTGCCAGCAGCCCAACTAGCGGGAGGGCCGCGTTCTTC
CASSPTSGRAAFF
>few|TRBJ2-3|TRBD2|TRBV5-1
TGCGCCAGCAGCTTAAATTCGGCCTCGGGGGGGGATACGCAGTATTTT
CASSLNSASGGDTQYF
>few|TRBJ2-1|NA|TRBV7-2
TGTGCCAGCAGCTCATTGGGGGGCGGGGGTGAGCAGTTCTTC
CASSSLGGGGEQFF
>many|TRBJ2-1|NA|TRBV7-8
TGTGCCAGCGATACAACAGGGGGGGGGTACAATGAGCAGTTCTTC
CASDTTGGGYNEQFF
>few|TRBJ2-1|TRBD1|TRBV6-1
TGTGCCAGCAGCACAGCCCTAGACAGGGGGCGCGTCGATGAGCAGTTCTTC
CASSTALDRGRVDEQFF
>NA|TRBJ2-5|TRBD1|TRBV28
TGTGCCAGCAGTTCCTACCGGGACAGATCCCAAGAGACCCAGTACTTC
CASSSYRDRSQETQYF
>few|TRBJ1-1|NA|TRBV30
TGTGCCTGGAGTGTCTCAGGTTTTATAGCTTTCTTT
CAWSVSGFIAFF
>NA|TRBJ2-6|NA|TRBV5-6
TGTGCCAGCAGCTTCCGGGACGCCAACGTCCTGACTTTC
CASSFRDANVLTF
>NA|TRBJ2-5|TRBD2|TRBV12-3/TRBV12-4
TGTGCCAGCAGCCCCTTCCGACTAGCGGCCGAGACCCAGTACTTC
CASSPFRLAAETQYF
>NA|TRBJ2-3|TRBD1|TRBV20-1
TGCAGTGCCACCACAGGGGGCTGGACAGATACGCAGTATTTT
CSATTGGWTDTQYF
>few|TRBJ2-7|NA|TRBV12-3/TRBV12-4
TGTGCCAGCAGTTTAGTTGGGTCGTTCCCGGGGATTTCCTACGAGCAGTACTTC
CASSLVGSFPGISYEQYF
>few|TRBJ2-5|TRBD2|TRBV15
TGTGCCACCAGCAGGACTAGCGGGGAACAAGAGACCCAGTACTTC
CATSRTSGEQETQYF
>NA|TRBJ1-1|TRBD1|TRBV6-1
TGTGCCAGCAGTAGACAGGGGGGAGGATTGAACACTGAAGCTTTCTTT
CASSRQGGGLNTEAFF
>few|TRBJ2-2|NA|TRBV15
TGTGCCACCAGCAGAGATTCGGGCAGGGTGAACACCGGGGAGCTGTTTTTT
CATSRDSGRVNTGELFF
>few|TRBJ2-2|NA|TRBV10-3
TGTGCCATCAGGGACCGGGAAAACACCGGGGAGCTGTTTTTT
CAIRDRENTGELFF
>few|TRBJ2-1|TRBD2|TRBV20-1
TGCAGTGCTAGAGATAGCGGGAGTTCCCCCTACAATGAGCAGTTCTTC
CSARDSGSSPYNEQFF
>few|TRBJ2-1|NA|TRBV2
TGTGCCAGCAGTGAATTTGGAGTCGCGGGGGCTGAGCAGTTCTTC
CASSEFGVAGAEQFF